This is a list of T cell receptor beta chains from one sample in a study of early T cells in non-severe SARS-CoV-2 infection. TCRdb re-analysed the 5' RACE reads in MiXCR, keeping a single row per CDR3 protein. Of tens of thousands of distinct CDR3 sequences in the sample, over 15% were seen once. The material was whole blood, obtained at baseline. These TCRs come from an adult who was a healthcare worker with PCR-confirmed SARS-CoV-2 infection or an uninfected control (not recorded which). CDR3s include the opening cysteine and the closing phenylalanine or tryptophan. Each record gives: J gene, D gene, V gene, clone size, CDR3 DNA, CDR3 protein. The D gene is left open where the match is weak. Clone size appears in some rows only: once, few, many, or a class for an expanded clone.

J: TRBJ2-1
D: .
V: TRBV11-2
size: .
DNA: TGTGCCAGCAGACAAATGTTGGACAGTCCTTTTCACCACAATGAGCAGTTCTTC
CDR3: CASRQMLDSPFHHNEQFF

J: TRBJ2-7
D: .
V: TRBV20-1
size: .
DNA: TGCAGTGCTAGACTATACGAGCAGTACTTC
CDR3: CSARLYEQYF

J: TRBJ2-3
D: .
V: TRBV20-1
size: .
DNA: TGCAGTGCAATAGCGAGGTCAGATACGCAGTATTTT
CDR3: CSAIARSDTQYF

J: TRBJ2-2
D: .
V: TRBV11-2
size: few
DNA: TGTGCCAGCAGCCAAATCCGGGGGAATGGGGAGCTGTTTTTT
CDR3: CASSQIRGNGELFF

J: TRBJ1-4
D: TRBD1
V: TRBV10-3
size: few
DNA: TGTGCCATCAGTGATGTGAATTTCGGACAGGGAATTGAAAAACTGTTTTTT
CDR3: CAISDVNFGQGIEKLFF

J: TRBJ2-4
D: TRBD2
V: TRBV20-1
size: few
DNA: TGCAGTGCTAGAGATCGAGCGGGAGGGGGTTGGAACATTCAGTACTTC
CDR3: CSARDRAGGGWNIQYF

J: TRBJ2-2
D: .
V: TRBV11-2
size: medium-sized
DNA: TGTGCCAGCAGCTTAGACGCCTTAGGACCCACCGGGGAGCTGTTTTTT
CDR3: CASSLDALGPTGELFF

J: TRBJ2-5
D: TRBD1
V: TRBV29-1
size: few
DNA: TGCAGCGTTATGGGACAGGGAGAGACCCAGTACTTC
CDR3: CSVMGQGETQYF

J: TRBJ1-1
D: .
V: TRBV5-1
size: many
DNA: TGCGCCAGCCGTCAGGGTGGCACTGAAGCTTTCTTT
CDR3: CASRQGGTEAFF

J: TRBJ2-5
D: .
V: TRBV20-1
size: .
DNA: TGCAGTGCTAGAGATCTGTTGCGGCAGCAGACCCAGTACTTC
CDR3: CSARDLLRQQTQYF

J: TRBJ2-2
D: TRBD2
V: TRBV7-8
size: .
DNA: TGTGCCAGCAGCTTAGTAGCGGGAGGCGTACTGGAGCTGTTTTTT
CDR3: CASSLVAGGVLELFF

J: TRBJ2-3
D: TRBD2
V: TRBV4-1
size: .
DNA: TGCGCCAGCAGCCAAGAATTCGGGACCAATCCGGGACTAGAGAAGGAGTATTTT
CDR3: CASSQEFGTNPGLEKEYF

J: TRBJ2-7
D: .
V: TRBV29-1
size: many
DNA: TGCAGAACTCTTACGGGAGTATCCTACGAGCAGTACTTC
CDR3: CRTLTGVSYEQYF

J: TRBJ2-7
D: .
V: TRBV12-3/TRBV12-4
size: few
DNA: TGTGCCAGCGGGTTGACAGGACCCTACGAGCAGTACTTC
CDR3: CASGLTGPYEQYF

J: TRBJ1-4
D: .
V: TRBV20-1
size: few
DNA: TGCAGTGCACTACGTCGGGAAGGGTTTGAAAAACTGTTTTTT
CDR3: CSALRREGFEKLFF

J: TRBJ2-7
D: TRBD2
V: TRBV5-4
size: few
DNA: TGTGCCAGCAGCTTTTTGGTAGCGGGAACCTACGAGCAGTACTTC
CDR3: CASSFLVAGTYEQYF

J: TRBJ1-4
D: .
V: TRBV11-2
size: few
DNA: TGTGCCAGCAGCGTCACAGGGTTTGCTAATGAAAAACTGTTTTTT
CDR3: CASSVTGFANEKLFF

J: TRBJ2-3
D: .
V: TRBV20-1
size: .
DNA: TGCAGTGCTGGGCCAGGAGGTACGCAGTATTTT
CDR3: CSAGPGGTQYF

J: TRBJ1-1
D: .
V: TRBV28
size: .
DNA: TGTGCCAGCAGTCAGAACAGCGGGGGCACTGAAGCTTTCTTT
CDR3: CASSQNSGGTEAFF

J: TRBJ2-3
D: TRBD2
V: TRBV12-3/TRBV12-4
size: few
DNA: TGTGCCAGCAGTTCCCCTGCTAGCGGGGGTTTCACAGATACGCAGTATTTT
CDR3: CASSSPASGGFTDTQYF

J: TRBJ2-7
D: TRBD2
V: TRBV7-9
size: few
DNA: TGTGCCAGCAGCTTAGTGCCTAGCGGGAGCACCTACGAGCAGTACTTC
CDR3: CASSLVPSGSTYEQYF

J: TRBJ2-5
D: .
V: TRBV30
size: .
DNA: TGTGCCTGGAGTGTCGGGGGCGAGACCCAGTACTTC
CDR3: CAWSVGGETQYF

J: TRBJ2-1
D: TRBD2
V: TRBV11-2
size: many
DNA: TGTGCCAGCAGCTTAGCGGGAGGGTCCAATGAGCAGTTCTTC
CDR3: CASSLAGGSNEQFF

J: TRBJ2-7
D: TRBD1
V: TRBV6-4
size: few
DNA: TGTGCCAGCAGTCCCGGGACAGGGGAACATAACGAGCAGTACTTC
CDR3: CASSPGTGEHNEQYF

J: TRBJ2-3
D: .
V: TRBV9
size: .
DNA: TGTGCCAGCAGCGTAGTTGGAGGGCTAGCAGGAGATACGCAGTATTTT
CDR3: CASSVVGGLAGDTQYF

J: TRBJ2-1
D: .
V: TRBV11-2
size: few
DNA: TGTGCCAGCAGCCCAGGACTGAAGTACAATGAGCAGTTCTTC
CDR3: CASSPGLKYNEQFF

J: TRBJ2-1
D: .
V: TRBV7-6
size: .
DNA: TGTGCCAGCAGCCTAACACGACTTCCGTCATGGGAGCAGTTCTTC
CDR3: CASSLTRLPSWEQFF